Shown below are 14 T cell receptor beta chains from a single sample sequenced in a study of blood T cell repertoires in COVID-19. Assay used: immunoSEQ multiplex PCR; TCRdb lists only in-frame clones, some missing. The sample consists of 270,000 or so clones, 80% to 90% of them appearing once. Material for sequencing was peripheral blood. The receptor source for this set is a man between 35 and 55 years old with acute or convalescent COVID-19.

This chain connects TRBV7-9 to TRBJ1-1, with D perhaps matching TRBD1 (6 bases). Germline assignment: CDR1 SEHNR and CDR2 FQNEAQ (reference sequence). Trimming shortened V by 7 bases and J by 1 base, and 10 bases separated the two germline ends. The CDR3 has 13 residues. DNA of the CDR3: TGTGCCAGCACCGCACAGGGGAACACTGAAGCTTTCTTT. As protein: CASTAQGNTEAFF. Full variable domain (outside the CDR3, taken from reference TRBV7-9 and TRBJ1-1): DTGVSQNPRHKITKRGQNVTFRCDPISEHNRLYWYRQTLGQGPEFLTYFQNEAQLEKSRLLSDRFSAERPKGSFSTLEIQRTEQGDSAMYLCASTAQGNTEAFFGQGTRLTVV.

The CDR3 spells CASSFGGTGELFF. CDR3 coding DNA: TGTGCCAGCAGCTTCGGAGGGACCGGGGAGCTGTTTTTT. The chain recombines TRBV5-4 with TRBJ2-2, with D tentatively TRBD2 (6 bases). CDR1 and CDR2 from the germline V gene are SGHNT and YYREEE (reference sequence). V shed 2 bases and J shed 5 bases, with 7 bases lying between them. This CDR3 contains 13 residues.

This clone was counted only a few times. The rearrangement uses TRBV24-1 and TRBJ2-2; 7 positions match TRBD1. Germline-derived CDR1 and CDR2 are KGHDR and SFDVKD. This CDR3 has 16 residues. Trimming at V came to 3 bases and at J to 2 bases, leaving 5 bases not matched to a gene. The CDR3: CATSDPGTANTGELFF. CDR3 in DNA: TGTGCCACCAGTGATCCCGGGACAGCTAACACCGGGGAGCTGTTTTTT.

This chain uses TRBV3-1 (or the pseudogene TRBV3-2) with TRBJ1-3; the match to TRBD1 covers 7 bases. CDR3 length: 13 amino acids. Losses at the gene ends were 8 bases for V and 0 bases for J; bases not matched to a gene: 1. In germline, CDR1 is LGHDT, CDR2 YNNKEL (reference sequence). The CDR3 bases are TGTGCCAGCGGGACAGCCTCTGGAAACACCATATATTTT. It encodes CASGTASGNTIYF.

V usage is TRBV30 and J usage is TRBJ1-1; D gene unclear. Deletions cut 0 bases from V and 1 base from J, with 9 bases between. This CDR3 region has 14 residues. Looked up from germline, CDR1 is GTSNPN and CDR2 is SVGIG (reference sequence). CDR3 protein: CAWSVGLRNTEAFF. In DNA form, the CDR3 reads TGTGCCTGGAGTGTTGGTCTGCGGAACACTGAAGCTTTCTTT.

The V and J genes are TRBV6-1 and TRBJ1-6, with unresolved D. Germline V gives CDR1 MNHNS, CDR2 SASEGT. The CDR3 totals 16 residues. V was pared by 4 bases and J by 8 bases, with 18 bases between. CDR3 sequence reads: CASSVSRGVPYSPLHF. The DNA for the CDR3 is TGTGCCAGCAGTGTTTCGCGCGGGGTACCTTATTCACCCCTCCACTTT.

This clone appeared a single time. This chain uses TRBV4-2 with TRBJ2-2; D possibly corresponds to TRBD1 (5 bases). The CDR3 sequence is 14 residues long. Between the trimmed V and J ends, which lost 0 bases and 6 bases, there was a span of 8 bases. CDR1 LGHNA and CDR2 YNFKEQ come from the germline V gene. CDR3 region: CASSQDPGPGELFF. For the CDR3, the DNA is TGTGCCAGCAGCCAAGATCCAGGGCCCGGGGAGCTGTTTTTT.

V is TRBV6-6 and J is TRBJ1-4; the match to TRBD1 covers 7 bases. CDR3 length: 16 residues. The V gene's germline CDR1 is MNHNY and CDR2 SVGAGI (reference sequence). Trimming at V came to 7 bases and at J to 7 bases, leaving 15 bases not matched to a gene. CDR3: CASTVGTVSEAEKLFF. The CDR3 coding sequence is TGTGCCAGCACCGTCGGGACAGTCTCAGAGGCTGAAAAACTGTTTTTT.

The genes are TRBV19 and TRBJ1-5, with TRBD1 as a possible D gene (5 bases). CDR1 LNHDA and CDR2 SQIVND come from the germline V gene (reference sequence). Trimming stripped 1 base from V and 0 bases from J, with 7 bases between. CDR3 length: 15 amino acids. In nucleotides, the CDR3 is TGTGCCAGTAGTATAGGGGACTATAGCAATCAGCCCCAGCATTTT. Amino acid sequence: CASSIGDYSNQPQHF.

This rearrangement joins TRBV11-3 to TRBJ2-4; 12 bases map to TRBD1. The germline V gene encodes CDR1 SGHNT and CDR2 YENEEA. V gave up 5 bases and J gave up 6 bases; unmatched junction bases: 8. This CDR3 comprises 16 residues. The CDR3 loop reads CASSPGQGALGNIQYF. The CDR3 nucleotides are TGTGCCAGCAGCCCGGGACAGGGGGCGCTGGGAAACATTCAGTACTTC.

The chain couples TRBV27 to TRBJ2-7, with 7 bases lining up with TRBD1. Per germline, CDR1 MNHEY and CDR2 SMNVEV (reference sequence). This CDR3 is built from 14 residues. V gave up 5 bases and J gave up 6 bases; unmatched junction bases: 10. CDR3 amino acids: CASSLGQWLSEQYF. CDR3 nucleotide sequence: TGTGCCAGCAGTCTGGGACAGTGGCTGAGCGAGCAGTACTTC.

This clone has more than one count but fewer than ten. The V and J genes are TRBV6-5 and TRBJ1-2, with D maybe TRBD1 (5 bases). The V end was cut by 0 bases, the J end by 4 bases, with 15 bases between. Germline V gene sequence: CDR1 MNHEY, CDR2 SVGAGI. The CDR3 extends over 16 amino acids. CDR3 protein: CASSYSTAHWGYGYTF. In DNA, the CDR3 is TGTGCCAGCAGTTACTCGACAGCCCACTGGGGCTATGGCTACACCTTC.

The chain recombines TRBV5-6 with TRBJ1-6; D might be TRBD1 (6 bases). V lost 4 bases, J lost 5 bases, and 19 bases lay in between. The CDR3 length is 17 residues. Germline values: CDR1 SGHDT, CDR2 YYEEEE. CDR3 loop: CASSQRARGGDNSPLHF. The CDR3 coding sequence is TGTGCCAGCAGCCAGAGGGCCAGGGGAGGGGATAATTCACCCCTCCACTTT.

This clone was counted a few times. The J gene is TRBJ2-3, the V gene TRBV10-1; D might be TRBD1 (5 bases). This CDR3 is 17 amino acids long. Germline lookup yields CDR1 WNHNN and CDR2 SYGVQD (reference sequence). Trimming removed 0 bases from V and 2 bases from J, with 15 bases in between. CDR3 sequence: CASSESPGRVHTDTQYF. DNA of the CDR3: TGCGCCAGCAGTGAGTCGCCGGGCAGGGTCCACACAGATACGCAGTATTTT.